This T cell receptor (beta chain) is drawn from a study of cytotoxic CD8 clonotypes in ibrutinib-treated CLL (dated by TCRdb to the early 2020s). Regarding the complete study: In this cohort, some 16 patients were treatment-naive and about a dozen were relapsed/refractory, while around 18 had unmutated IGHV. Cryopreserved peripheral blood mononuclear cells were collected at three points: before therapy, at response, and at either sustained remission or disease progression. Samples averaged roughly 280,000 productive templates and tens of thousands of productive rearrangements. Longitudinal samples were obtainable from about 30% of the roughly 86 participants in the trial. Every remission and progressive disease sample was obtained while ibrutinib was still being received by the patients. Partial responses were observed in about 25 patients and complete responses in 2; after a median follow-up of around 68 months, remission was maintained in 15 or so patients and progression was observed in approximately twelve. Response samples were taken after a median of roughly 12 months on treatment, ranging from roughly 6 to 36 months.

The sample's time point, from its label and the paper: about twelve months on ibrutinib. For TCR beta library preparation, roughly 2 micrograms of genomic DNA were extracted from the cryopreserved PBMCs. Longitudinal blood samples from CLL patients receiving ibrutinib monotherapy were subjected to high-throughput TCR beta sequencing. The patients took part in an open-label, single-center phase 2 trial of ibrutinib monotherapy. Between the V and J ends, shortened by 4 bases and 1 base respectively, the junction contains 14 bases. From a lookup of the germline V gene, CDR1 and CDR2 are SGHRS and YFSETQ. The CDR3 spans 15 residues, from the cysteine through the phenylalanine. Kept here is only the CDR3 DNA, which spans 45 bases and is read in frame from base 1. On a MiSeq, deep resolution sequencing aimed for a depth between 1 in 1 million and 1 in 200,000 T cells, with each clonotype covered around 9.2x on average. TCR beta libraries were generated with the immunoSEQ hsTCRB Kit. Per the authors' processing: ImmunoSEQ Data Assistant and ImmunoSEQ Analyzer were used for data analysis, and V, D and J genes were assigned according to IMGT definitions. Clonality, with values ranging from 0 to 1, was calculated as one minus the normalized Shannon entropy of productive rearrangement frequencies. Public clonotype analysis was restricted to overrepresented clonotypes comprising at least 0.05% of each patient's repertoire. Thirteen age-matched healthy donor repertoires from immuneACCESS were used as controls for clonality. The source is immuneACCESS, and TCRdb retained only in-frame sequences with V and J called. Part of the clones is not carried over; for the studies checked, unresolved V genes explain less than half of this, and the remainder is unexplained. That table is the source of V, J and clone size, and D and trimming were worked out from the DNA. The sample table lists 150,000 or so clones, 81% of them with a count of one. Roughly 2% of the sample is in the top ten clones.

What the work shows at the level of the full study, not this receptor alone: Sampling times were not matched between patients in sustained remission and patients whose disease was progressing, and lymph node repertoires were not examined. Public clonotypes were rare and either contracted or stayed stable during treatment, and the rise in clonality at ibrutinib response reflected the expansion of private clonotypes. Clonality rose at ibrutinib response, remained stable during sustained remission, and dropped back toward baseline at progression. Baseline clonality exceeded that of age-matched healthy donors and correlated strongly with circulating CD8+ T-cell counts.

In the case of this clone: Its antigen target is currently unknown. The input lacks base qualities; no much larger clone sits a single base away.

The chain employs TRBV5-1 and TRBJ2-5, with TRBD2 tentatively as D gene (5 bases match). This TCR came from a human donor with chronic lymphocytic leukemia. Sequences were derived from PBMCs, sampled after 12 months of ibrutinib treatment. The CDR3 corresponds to CASSGVSGSQETQYF. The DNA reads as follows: TGCGCCAGCAGCGGCGTCTCGGGGAGCCAAGAGACCCAGTACTTC.